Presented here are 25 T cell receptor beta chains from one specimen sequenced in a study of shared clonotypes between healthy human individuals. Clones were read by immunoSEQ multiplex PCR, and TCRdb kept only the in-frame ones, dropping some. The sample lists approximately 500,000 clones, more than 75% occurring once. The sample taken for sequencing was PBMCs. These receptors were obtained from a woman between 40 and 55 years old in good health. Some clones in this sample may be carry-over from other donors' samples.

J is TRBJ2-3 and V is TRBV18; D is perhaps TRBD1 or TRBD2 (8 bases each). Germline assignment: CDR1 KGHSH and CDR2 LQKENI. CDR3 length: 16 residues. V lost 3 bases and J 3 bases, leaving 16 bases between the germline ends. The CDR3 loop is CASSPRSGTGTDTQYF. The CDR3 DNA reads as TGTGCCAGCTCACCCCGTAGCGGGACAGGTACAGATACGCAGTATTTT.

In DNA, the CDR3 is TGTGCCAGTAGTATCGAGGGAGAACAGCCCCAGCATTTT. Amino acids: CASSIEGEQPQHF. V usage is TRBV19 and J usage is TRBJ1-5, with D uncertain. CDR1 is LNHDA and CDR2 is SQIVND in the germline V gene (reference sequence). V lost 3 bases and J lost 7, with 10 bases in between. The CDR3 length is 13 residues. Full variable domain (missing parts from reference TRBV19 and TRBJ1-5): DGGITQSPKYLFRKEGQNVTLSCEQNLNHDAMYWYRQDPGQGLRLIYYSQIVNDFQKGDIAEGYSVSREKKESFPLTVTSAQKNPTAFYLCASSIEGEQPQHFGDGTRLSIL.

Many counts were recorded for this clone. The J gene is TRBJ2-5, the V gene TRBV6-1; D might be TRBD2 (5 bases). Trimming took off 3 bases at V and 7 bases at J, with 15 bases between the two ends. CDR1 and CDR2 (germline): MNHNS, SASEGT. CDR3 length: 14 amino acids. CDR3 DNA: TGTGCCAGCAGTGAGAGGGCTGGTAAAGGGACCCAGTACTTC. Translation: CASSERAGKGTQYF.

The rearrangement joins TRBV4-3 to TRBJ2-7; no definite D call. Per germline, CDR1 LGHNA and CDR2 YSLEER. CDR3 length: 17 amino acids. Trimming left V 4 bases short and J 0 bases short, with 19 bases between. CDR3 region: CASSLRVSEDLSYEQYF. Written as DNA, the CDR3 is TGCGCCAGCAGCCTACGAGTAAGTGAGGACCTCTCCTACGAGCAGTACTTC.

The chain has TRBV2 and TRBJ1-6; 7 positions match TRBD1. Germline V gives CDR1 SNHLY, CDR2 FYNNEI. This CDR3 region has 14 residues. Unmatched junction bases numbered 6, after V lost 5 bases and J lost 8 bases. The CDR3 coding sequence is TGTGCCAGCAGTCCACAGGGGAGTGATTCACCCCTCCACTTT. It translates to CASSPQGSDSPLHF.

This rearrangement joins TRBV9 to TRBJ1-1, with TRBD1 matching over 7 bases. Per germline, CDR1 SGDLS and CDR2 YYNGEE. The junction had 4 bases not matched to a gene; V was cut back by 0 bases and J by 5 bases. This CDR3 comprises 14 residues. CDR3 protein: CASSVDPGGTEAFF. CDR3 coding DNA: TGTGCCAGCAGCGTAGACCCAGGGGGTACTGAAGCTTTCTTT.

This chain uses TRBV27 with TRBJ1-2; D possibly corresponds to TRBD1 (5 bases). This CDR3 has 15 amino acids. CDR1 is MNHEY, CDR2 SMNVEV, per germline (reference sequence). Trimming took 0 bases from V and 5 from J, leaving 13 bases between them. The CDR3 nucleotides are TGTGCCAGCAGTTTATCGACGGGGGGTTGGTATGGCTACACCTTC. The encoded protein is CASSLSTGGWYGYTF.

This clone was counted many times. The CDR3 loop reads CAWSGGAGGYTF. The CDR3 DNA sequence: TGTGCCTGGAGCGGGGGGGCGGGCGGCTACACCTTC. The chain carries TRBV30 and TRBJ1-2; a possible D gene is TRBD1 (6 bases). In germline, CDR1 is GTSNPN, CDR2 SVGIG (reference sequence). The CDR3 runs 12 residues. V was pared by 3 bases and J by 8 bases, with 13 bases between.

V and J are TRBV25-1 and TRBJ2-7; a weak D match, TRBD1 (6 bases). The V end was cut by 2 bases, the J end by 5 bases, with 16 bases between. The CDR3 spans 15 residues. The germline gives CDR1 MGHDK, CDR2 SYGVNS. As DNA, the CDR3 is TGTGCCAGCAGTGAAAGGGGGACATTGTCCCACGAGCAGTACTTC. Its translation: CASSERGTLSHEQYF.

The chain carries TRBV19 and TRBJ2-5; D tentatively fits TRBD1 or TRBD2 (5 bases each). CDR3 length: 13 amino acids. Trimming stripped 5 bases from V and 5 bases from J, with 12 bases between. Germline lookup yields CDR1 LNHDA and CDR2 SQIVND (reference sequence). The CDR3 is CASSEGSGETQYF. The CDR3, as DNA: TGTGCCAGTAGTGAGGGGTCTGGGGAGACCCAGTACTTC.

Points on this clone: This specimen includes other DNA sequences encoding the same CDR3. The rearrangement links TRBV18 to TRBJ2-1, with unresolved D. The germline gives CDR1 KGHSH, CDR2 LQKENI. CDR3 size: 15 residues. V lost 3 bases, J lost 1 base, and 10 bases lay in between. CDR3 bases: TGTGCCAGCTCACCCCCACTAAGTTCCTACAATGAGCAGTTCTTC. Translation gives CASSPPLSSYNEQFF. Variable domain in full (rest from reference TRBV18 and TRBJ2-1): NAGVMQNPRHLVRRRGQEARLRCSPMKGHSHVYWYRQLPEEGLKFMVYLQKENIIDESGMPKERFSAEFPKEGPSILRIQQVVRGDSAAYFCASSPPLSSYNEQFFGPGTRLTVL.

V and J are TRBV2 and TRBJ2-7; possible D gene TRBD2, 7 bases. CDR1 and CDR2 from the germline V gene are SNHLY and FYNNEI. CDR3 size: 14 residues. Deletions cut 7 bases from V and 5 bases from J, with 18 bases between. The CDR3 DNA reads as TGTGCCAGCAAAGGGGGGGATTCGCCGCACGAGCAGTACTTC. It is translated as CASKGGDSPHEQYF.

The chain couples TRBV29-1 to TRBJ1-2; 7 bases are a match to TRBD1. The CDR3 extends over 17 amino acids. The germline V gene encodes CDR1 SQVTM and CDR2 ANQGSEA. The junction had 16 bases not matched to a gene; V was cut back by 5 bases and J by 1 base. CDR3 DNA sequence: TGCAGCGTTCCCGACCTAACCGGGACAGCCGATAACTATGGCTACACCTTC. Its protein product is CSVPDLTGTADNYGYTF. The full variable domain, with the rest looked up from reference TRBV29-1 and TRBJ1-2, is SAVISQKPSRDICQRGTSLTIQCQVDSQVTMMFWYRQQPGQSLTLIATANQGSEATYESGFVIDKFPISRPNLTFSTLTVSNMSPEDSSIYLCSVPDLTGTADNYGYTFGSGTRLTVV.

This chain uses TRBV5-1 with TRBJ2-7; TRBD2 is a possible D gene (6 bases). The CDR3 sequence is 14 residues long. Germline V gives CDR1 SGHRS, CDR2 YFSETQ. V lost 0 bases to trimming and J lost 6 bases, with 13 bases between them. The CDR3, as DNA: TGCGCCAGCAGCTTGGAGTCTCTGGAGGGCGAGCAGTACTTC. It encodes CASSLESLEGEQYF.

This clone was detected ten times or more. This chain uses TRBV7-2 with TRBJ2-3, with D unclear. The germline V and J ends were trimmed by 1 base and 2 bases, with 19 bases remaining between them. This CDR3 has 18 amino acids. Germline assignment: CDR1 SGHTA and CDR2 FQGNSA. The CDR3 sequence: CASSLGRTAREITDTQYF. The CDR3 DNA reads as TGTGCCAGCAGCTTAGGGCGGACCGCCCGTGAAATCACAGATACGCAGTATTTT.

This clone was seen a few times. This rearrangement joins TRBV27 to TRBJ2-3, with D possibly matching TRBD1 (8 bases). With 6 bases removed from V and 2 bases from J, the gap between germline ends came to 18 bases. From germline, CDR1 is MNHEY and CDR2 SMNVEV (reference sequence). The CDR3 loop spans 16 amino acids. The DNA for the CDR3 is TGTGCCAGCAGATCCTACAGGGGGGGGAACACAGATACGCAGTATTTT. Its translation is CASRSYRGGNTDTQYF.

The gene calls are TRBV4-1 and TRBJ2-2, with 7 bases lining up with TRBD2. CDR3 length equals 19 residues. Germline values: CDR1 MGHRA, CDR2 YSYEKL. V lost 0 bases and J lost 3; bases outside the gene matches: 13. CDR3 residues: CASSQDRGEAGSDTGELFF. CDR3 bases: TGCGCCAGCAGCCAAGATAGGGGCGAAGCGGGGAGCGACACCGGGGAGCTGTTTTTT.

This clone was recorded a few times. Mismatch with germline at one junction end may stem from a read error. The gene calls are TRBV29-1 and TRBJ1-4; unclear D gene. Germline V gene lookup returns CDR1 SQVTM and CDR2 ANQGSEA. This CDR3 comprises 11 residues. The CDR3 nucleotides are TGCAGCGTCGCAGACCCGGAAAGACTGTTTTTT. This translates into CSVADPERLFF.

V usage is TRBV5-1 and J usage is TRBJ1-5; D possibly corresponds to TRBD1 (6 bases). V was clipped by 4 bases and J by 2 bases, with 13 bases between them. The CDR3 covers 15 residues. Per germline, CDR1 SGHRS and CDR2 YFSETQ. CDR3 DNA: TGCGCCAGCAGCGAGACAGGCCCGGGCAATCAGCCCCAGCATTTT. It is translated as CASSETGPGNQPQHF.

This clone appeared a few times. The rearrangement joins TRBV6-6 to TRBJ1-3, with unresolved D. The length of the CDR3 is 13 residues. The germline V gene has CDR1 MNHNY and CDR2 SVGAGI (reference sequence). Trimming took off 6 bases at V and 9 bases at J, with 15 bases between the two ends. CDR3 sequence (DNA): TGTGCCAGCAGCCCCGGACCCCGGGGCACCATATATTTT. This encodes CASSPGPRGTIYF.

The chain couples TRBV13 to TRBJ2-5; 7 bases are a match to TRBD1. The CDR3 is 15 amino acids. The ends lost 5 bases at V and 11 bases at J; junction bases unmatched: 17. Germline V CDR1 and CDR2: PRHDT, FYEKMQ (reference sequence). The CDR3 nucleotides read TGTGCCAGCAGCCGCACCGGGACAGACTCTAGAGAGCAGTACTTC. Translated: CASSRTGTDSREQYF.

The DNA for the CDR3 is TGTGCCAGCAGTGACTGGTCTGGGGGGGTCGGGGAGACCCAGTACTTC. Translated, it gives CASSDWSGGVGETQYF. The chain couples TRBV6-4 to TRBJ2-5; 7 bases match TRBD2. The germline V gene encodes CDR1 MRHNA and CDR2 SNTAGT. The V and J ends lost 1 base and 5 bases, in that order; junction bases with no gene match: 10. The CDR3 is 16 residues long.

The CDR3 bases are TGCAGCGGCCGGGACAGGTCATTGAACACTGAAGCTTTCTTT. Protein: CSGRDRSLNTEAFF. The chain couples TRBV29-1 to TRBJ1-1; 8 bases fit TRBD1. This CDR3 has 14 amino acids. Per the germline V gene, CDR1 is SQVTM and CDR2 is ANQGSEA. V shed 7 bases and J 0 bases; nucleotides not matched to a gene: 7.

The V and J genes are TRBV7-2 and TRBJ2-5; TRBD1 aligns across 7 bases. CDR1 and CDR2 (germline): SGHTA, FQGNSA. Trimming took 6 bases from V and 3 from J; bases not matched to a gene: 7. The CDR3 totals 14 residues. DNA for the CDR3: TGTGCCAGCAGAACAGGGGTCGGGGAAGAGACCCAGTACTTC. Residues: CASRTGVGEETQYF. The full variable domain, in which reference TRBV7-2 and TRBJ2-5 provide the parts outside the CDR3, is GAGVSQSPSNKVTEKGKDVELRCDPISGHTALYWYRQSLGQGLEFLIYFQGNSAPDKSGLPSDRFSAERTGGSVSTLTIQRTQQEDSAVYLCASRTGVGEETQYFGPGTRLLVL.

This CDR3 is CAISERGGSINTGELFF. The DNA for the CDR3 is TGTGCCATCAGTGAGCGGGGCGGGAGTATCAACACCGGGGAGCTGTTTTTT. This rearrangement joins TRBV10-3 to TRBJ2-2; the match to TRBD2 covers 7 bases. In germline, CDR1 is ENHRY, CDR2 SYGVKD. The ends lost 2 bases at V and 2 bases at J; junction bases unmatched: 8. The length of the CDR3 is 17 residues.